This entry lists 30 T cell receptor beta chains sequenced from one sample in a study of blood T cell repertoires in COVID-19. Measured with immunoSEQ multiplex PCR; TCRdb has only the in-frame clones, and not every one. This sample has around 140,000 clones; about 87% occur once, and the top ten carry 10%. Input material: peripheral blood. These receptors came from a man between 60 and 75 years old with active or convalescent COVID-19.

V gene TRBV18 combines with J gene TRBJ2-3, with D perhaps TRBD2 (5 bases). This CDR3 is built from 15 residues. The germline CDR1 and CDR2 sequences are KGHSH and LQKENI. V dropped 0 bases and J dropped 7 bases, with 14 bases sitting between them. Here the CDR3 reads CASSPPAPGYHTQYF. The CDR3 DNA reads TGTGCCAGCTCACCACCGGCGCCGGGATATCATACGCAGTATTTT.

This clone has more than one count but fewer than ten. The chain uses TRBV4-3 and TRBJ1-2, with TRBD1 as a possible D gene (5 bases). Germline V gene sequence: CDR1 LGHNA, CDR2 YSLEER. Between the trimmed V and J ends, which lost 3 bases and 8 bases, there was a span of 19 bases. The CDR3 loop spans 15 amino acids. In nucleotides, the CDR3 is TGCGCCAGCAGCCAGGGGACTCCCTTCGCGACCGGCTACACCTTC. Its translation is CASSQGTPFATGYTF.

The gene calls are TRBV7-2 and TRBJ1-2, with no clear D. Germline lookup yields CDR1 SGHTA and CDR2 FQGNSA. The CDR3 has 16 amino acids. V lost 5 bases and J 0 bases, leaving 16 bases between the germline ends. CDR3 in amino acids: CASSPRPREANYGYTF. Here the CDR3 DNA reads TGTGCCAGCAGCCCCCGACCACGGGAAGCTAACTATGGCTACACCTTC.

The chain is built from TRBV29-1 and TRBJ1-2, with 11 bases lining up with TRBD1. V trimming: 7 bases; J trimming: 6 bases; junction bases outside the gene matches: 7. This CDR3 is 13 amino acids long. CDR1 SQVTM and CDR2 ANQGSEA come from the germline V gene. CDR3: CSAPGQGVDGYTF. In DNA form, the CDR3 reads TGCAGCGCCCCGGGACAGGGGGTCGATGGCTACACCTTC.

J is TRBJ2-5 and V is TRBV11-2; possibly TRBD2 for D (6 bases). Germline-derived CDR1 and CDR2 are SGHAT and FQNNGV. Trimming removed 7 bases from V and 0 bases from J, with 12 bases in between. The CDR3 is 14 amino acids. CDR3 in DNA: TGTGCCAGCAATAGGGCGGGAAACCAAGAGACCCAGTACTTC. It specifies CASNRAGNQETQYF. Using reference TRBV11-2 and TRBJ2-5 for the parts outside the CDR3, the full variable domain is EAGVAQSPRYKIIEKRQSVAFWCNPISGHATLYWYQQILGQGPKLLIQFQNNGVVDDSQLPKDRFSAERLKGVDSTLKIQPAKLEDSAVYLCASNRAGNQETQYFGPGTRLLVL.

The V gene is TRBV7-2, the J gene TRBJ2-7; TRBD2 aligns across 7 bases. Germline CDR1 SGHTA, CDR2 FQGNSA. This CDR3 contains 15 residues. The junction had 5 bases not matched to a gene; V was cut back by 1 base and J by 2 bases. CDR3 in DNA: TGTGCCAGCAGCTTAGTCCTAGCGGAGACCTACGAGCAGTACTTC. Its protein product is CASSLVLAETYEQYF.

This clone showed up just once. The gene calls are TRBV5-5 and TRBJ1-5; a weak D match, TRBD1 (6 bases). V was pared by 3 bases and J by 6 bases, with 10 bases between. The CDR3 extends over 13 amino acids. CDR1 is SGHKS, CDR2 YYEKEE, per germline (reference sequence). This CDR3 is CASSWGTSQPQHF. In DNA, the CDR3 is TGTGCCAGCAGCTGGGGGACAAGTCAGCCCCAGCATTTT. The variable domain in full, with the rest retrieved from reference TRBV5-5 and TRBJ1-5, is DAGVTQSPTHLIKTRGQQVTLRCSPISGHKSVSWYQQVLGQGPQFIFQYYEKEERGRGNFPDRFSARQFPNYSSELNVNALLLGDSALYLCASSWGTSQPQHFGDGTRLSIL.

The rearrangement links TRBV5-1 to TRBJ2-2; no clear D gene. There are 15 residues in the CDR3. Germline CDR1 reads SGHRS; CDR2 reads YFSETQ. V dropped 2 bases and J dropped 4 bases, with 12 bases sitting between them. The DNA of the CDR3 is TGCGCCAGCAGCTTTAAAGGATCGGGCACCGGGGAGCTGTTTTTT. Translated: CASSFKGSGTGELFF.

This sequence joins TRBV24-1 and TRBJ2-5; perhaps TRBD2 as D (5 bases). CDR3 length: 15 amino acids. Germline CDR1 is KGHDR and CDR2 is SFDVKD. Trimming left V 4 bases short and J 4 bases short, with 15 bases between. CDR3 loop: CATSDPDRDGETQYF. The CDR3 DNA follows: TGTGCCACCAGTGACCCGGACCGGGATGGAGAGACCCAGTACTTC.

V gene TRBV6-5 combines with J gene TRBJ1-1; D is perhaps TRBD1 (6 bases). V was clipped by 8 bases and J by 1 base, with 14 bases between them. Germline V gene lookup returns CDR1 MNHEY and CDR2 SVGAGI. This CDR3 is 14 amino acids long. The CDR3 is CASEHRAGNTEAFF. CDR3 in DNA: TGTGCCAGCGAACACAGGGCAGGGAACACTGAAGCTTTCTTT.

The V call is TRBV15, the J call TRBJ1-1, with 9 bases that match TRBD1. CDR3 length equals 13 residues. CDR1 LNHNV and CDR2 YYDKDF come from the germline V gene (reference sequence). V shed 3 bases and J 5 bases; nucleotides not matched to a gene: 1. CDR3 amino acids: CATSRGTGTEAFF. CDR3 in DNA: TGTGCCACCAGCAGGGGGACAGGGACTGAAGCTTTCTTT.

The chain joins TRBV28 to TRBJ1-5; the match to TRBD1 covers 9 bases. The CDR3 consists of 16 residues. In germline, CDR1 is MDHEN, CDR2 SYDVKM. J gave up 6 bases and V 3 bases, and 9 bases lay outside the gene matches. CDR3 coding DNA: TGTGCCAGCAGTTTGTCGACAGGGGGTAGTAGTCAGCCCCAGCATTTT. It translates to CASSLSTGGSSQPQHF.

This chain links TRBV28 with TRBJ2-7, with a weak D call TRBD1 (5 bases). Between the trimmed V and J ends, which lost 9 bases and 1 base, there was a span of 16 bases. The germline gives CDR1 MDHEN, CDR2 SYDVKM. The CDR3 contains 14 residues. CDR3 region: CASLGAPRSYEQYF. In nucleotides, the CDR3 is TGTGCCAGTCTAGGGGCCCCCAGGTCCTACGAGCAGTACTTC. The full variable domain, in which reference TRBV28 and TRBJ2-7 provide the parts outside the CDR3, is DVKVTQSSRYLVKRTGEKVFLECVQDMDHENMFWYRQDPGLGLRLIYFSYDVKMKEKGDIPEGYSVSREKKERFSLILESASTNQTSMYLCASLGAPRSYEQYFGPGTRLTVT.

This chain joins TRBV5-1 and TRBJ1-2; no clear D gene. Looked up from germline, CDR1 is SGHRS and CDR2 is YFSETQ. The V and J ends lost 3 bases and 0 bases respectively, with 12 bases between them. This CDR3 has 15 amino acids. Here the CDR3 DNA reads TGCGCCAGCAGCTCCGTGCCCCAGACTAACTATGGCTACACCTTC. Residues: CASSSVPQTNYGYTF.

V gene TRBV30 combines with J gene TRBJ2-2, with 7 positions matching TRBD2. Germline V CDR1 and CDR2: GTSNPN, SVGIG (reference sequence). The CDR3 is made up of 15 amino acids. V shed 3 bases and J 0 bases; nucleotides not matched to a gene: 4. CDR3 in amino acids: CAWRSRGANTGELFF. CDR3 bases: TGTGCCTGGAGGTCTCGGGGGGCGAACACCGGGGAGCTGTTTTTT.

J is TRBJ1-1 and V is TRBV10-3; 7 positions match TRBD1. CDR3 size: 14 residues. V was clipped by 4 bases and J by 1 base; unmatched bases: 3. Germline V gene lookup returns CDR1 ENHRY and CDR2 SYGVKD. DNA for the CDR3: TGTGCCATCAGTGGCGGGACAGCGAACACTGAAGCTTTCTTT. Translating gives CAISGGTANTEAFF.

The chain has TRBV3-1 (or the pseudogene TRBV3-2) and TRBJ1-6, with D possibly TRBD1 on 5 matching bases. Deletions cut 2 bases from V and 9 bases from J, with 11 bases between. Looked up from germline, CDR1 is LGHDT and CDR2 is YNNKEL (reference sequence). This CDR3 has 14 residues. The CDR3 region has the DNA TGTGCCAGCAGCCAACGGGGGTTAATTTCACCCCTCCACTTT. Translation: CASSQRGLISPLHF.

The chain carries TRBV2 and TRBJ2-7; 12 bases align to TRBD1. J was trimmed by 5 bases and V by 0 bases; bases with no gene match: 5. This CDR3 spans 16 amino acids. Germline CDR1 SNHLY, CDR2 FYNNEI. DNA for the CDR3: TGTGCCAGCAGTGAAGCTGGGACAGGGGGCGCGGACGAGCAGTACTTC. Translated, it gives CASSEAGTGGADEQYF.

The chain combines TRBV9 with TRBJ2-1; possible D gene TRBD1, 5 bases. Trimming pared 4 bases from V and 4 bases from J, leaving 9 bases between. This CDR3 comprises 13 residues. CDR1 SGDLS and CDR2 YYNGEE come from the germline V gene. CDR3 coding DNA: TGTGCCAGCAGCTTGGACAATTACAATGAGCAGTTCTTC. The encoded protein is CASSLDNYNEQFF. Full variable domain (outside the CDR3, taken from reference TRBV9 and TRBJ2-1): DSGVTQTPKHLITATGQRVTLRCSPRSGDLSVYWYQQSLDQGLQFLIQYYNGEERAKGNILERFSAQQFPDLHSELNLSSLELGDSALYFCASSLDNYNEQFFGPGTRLTVL.

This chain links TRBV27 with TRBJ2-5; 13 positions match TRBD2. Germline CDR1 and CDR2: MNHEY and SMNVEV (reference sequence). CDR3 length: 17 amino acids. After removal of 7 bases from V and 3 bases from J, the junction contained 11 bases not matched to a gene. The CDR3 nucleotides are TGTGCCAGCAAGATGTTACCGGGACTAGCGGGAAAAGAGACCCAGTACTTC. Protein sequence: CASKMLPGLAGKETQYF.

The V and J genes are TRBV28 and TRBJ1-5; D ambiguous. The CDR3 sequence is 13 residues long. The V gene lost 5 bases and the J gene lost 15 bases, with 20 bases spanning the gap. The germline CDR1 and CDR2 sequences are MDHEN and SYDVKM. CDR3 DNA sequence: TGTGCCAGCAGTCAGGTCCTCGCGCCTTCGTCGCATTTT. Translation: CASSQVLAPSSHF.

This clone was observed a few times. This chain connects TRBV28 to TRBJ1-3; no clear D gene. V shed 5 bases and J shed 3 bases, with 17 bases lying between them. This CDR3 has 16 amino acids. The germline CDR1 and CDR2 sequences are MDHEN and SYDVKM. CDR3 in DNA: TGTGCCAGCAGTCCCTCCGGGAACTTCCGTGGAAACACCATATATTTT. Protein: CASSPSGNFRGNTIYF.

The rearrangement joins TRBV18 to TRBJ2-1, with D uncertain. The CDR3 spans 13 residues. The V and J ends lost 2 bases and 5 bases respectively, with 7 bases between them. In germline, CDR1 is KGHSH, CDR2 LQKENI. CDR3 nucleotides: TGTGCCAGCTCACCAATCCAGGACAATGAGCAGTTCTTC. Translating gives CASSPIQDNEQFF.

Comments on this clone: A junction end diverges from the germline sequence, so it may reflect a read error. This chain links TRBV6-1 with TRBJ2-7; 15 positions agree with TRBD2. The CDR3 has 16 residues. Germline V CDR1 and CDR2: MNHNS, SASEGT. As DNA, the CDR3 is TGTGCCAGCACTGAAATGGGACTAGCGGGAGGTTACGAGCAGTACTTC. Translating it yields CASTEMGLAGGYEQYF.

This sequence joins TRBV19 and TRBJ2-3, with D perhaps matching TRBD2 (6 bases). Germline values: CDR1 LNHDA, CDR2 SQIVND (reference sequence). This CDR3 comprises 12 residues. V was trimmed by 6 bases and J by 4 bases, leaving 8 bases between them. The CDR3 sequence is CASRSGADTQYF. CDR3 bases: TGTGCCAGTAGATCGGGGGCAGATACGCAGTATTTT.

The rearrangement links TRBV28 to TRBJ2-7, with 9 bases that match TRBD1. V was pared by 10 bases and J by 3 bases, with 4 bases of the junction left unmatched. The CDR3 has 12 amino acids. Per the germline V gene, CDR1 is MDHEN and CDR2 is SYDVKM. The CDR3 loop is CATSDRGYEQYF. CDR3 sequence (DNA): TGTGCCACCTCGGACAGGGGCTACGAGCAGTACTTC.

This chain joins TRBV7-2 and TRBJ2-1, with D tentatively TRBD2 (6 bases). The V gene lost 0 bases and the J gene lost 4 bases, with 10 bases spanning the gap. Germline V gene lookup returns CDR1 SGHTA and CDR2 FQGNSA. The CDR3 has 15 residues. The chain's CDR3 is CASSLALGGYNEQFF. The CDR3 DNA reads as TGTGCCAGCAGCTTAGCCCTAGGAGGGTACAATGAGCAGTTCTTC.

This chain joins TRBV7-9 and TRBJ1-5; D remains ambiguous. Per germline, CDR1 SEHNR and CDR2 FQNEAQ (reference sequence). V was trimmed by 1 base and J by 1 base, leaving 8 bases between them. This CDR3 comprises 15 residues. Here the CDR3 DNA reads TGTGCCAGCAGCTTAGGTACCAGGAGCAATCAGCCCCAGCATTTT. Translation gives CASSLGTRSNQPQHF. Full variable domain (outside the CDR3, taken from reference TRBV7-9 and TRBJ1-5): DTGVSQNPRHKITKRGQNVTFRCDPISEHNRLYWYRQTLGQGPEFLTYFQNEAQLEKSRLLSDRFSAERPKGSFSTLEIQRTEQGDSAMYLCASSLGTRSNQPQHFGDGTRLSIL.

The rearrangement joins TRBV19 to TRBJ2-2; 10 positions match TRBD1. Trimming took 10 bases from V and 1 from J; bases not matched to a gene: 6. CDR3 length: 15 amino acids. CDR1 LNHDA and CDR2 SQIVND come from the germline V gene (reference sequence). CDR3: CATMDRGVNTGELFF. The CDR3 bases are TGTGCCACCATGGACAGGGGGGTGAACACCGGGGAGCTGTTTTTT.

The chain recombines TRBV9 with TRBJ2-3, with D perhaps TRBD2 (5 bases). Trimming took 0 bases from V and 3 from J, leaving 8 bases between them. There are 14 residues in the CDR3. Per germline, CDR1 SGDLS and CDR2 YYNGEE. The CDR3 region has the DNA TGTGCCAGCAGCGTAGTAAGGGAGACAGATACGCAGTATTTT. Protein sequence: CASSVVRETDTQYF.